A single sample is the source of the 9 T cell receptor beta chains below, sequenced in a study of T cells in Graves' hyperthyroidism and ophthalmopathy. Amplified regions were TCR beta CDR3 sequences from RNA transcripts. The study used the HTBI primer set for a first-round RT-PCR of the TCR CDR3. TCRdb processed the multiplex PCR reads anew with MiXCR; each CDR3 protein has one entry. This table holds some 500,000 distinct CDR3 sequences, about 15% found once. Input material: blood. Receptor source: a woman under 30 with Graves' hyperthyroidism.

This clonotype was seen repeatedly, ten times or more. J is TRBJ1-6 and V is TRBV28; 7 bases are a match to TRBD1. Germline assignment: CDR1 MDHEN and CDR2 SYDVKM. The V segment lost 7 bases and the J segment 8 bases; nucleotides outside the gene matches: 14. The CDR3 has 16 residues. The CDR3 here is CASTQGGGGLDSPLHF. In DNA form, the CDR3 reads TGTGCCAGCACCCAGGGGGGGGGGGGCCTGGATTCACCCCTCCACTTT.

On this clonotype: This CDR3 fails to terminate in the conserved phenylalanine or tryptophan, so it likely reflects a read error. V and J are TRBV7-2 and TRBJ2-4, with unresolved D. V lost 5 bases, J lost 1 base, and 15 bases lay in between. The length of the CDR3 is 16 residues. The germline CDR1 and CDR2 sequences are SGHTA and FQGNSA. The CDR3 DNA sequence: TGTGCCAGCAGCGAGAACTCAGTGGGTGCCAAAAACATTCAGTACCTC. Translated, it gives CASSENSVGAKNIQYL.

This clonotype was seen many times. The CDR3, as DNA: TGTGCCAGCGGGGGAGGCCCCGGGGAGCTGTTTTTT. Protein sequence: CASGGGPGELFF. The chain couples TRBV12-3 or TRBV12-4 to TRBJ2-2; D is perhaps TRBD2 (6 bases). V lost 8 bases and J lost 6, with 10 bases in between. CDR3 length: 12 residues.

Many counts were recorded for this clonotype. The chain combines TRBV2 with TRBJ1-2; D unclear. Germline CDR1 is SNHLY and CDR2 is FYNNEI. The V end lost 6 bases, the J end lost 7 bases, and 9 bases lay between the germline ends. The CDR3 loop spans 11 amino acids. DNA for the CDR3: TGTGCCAGCAGCCCAGTGGGTGGCTACACCTTC. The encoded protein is CASSPVGGYTF.

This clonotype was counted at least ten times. CDR3 loop: CASSPADSYEQYF. CDR3 bases: TGTGCCAGCTCACCAGCCGACAGCTACGAGCAGTACTTC. The V gene is TRBV18, the J gene TRBJ2-7; TRBD1 is a possible D gene (5 bases). Germline V lookup: CDR1 KGHSH, CDR2 LQKENI. This CDR3 has 13 amino acids. The V end was cut by 2 bases, the J end by 3 bases, with 8 bases between.

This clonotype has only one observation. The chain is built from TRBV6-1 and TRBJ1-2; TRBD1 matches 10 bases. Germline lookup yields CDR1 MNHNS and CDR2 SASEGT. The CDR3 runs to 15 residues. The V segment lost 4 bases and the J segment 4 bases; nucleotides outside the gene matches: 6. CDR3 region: CASSVGRDRGYGYTF. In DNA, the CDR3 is TGTGCCAGCAGTGTTGGAAGGGACAGGGGCTATGGCTACACCTTC.

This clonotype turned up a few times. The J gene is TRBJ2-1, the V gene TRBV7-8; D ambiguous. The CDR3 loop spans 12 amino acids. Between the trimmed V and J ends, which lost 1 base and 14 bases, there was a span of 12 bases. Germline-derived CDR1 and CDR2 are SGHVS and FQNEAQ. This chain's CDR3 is CASSLEPEWKFF. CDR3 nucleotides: TGTGCCAGCAGCTTAGAACCAGAGTGGAAGTTCTTC.

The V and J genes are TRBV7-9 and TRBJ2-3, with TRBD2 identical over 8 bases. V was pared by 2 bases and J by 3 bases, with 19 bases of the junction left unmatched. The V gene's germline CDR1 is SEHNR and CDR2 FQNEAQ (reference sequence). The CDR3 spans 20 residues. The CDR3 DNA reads TGTGCCAGCAGCTTATGGGGGCGCCGTCAAAGCGGGAGTTCTACAGATACGCAGTATTTT. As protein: CASSLWGRRQSGSSTDTQYF.

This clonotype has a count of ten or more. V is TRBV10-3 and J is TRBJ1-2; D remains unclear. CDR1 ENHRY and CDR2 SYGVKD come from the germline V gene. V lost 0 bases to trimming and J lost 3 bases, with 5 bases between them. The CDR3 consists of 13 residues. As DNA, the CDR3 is TGTGCCATCAGTGAGTCGGGGTACTATGGCTACACCTTC. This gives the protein CAISESGYYGYTF.